This T cell receptor beta chain comes out of a study of T-cell memory formation after mild COVID-19. Study overall: The two donors had largely donor-specific TCR clusters.

This CDR3 is built from 15 residues. V trimming: 6 bases; J trimming: 4 bases; junction bases outside the gene matches: 8. Study-wide points: The authors left the SARS-CoV-2 specificity of second-wave clones peaking on day 37 unconfirmed.

As regards this clonotype: Its specificity is not known.

Barcoded TCR alpha and TCR beta cDNA libraries with UMIs came from 5'RACE using constant-segment primers. TCRdb independently ran MiXCR on the 5' RACE reads; one entry per CDR3 protein. This sample has hundreds of thousands of distinct CDR3 sequences; about 20% occur once, and the top ten carry around 8.4%. The receptor was isolated from an adult woman who had mild COVID-19 (a few samples of this study predate the infection). Cell type and time point are not known. The material sequenced was PBMCs or a T cell subset sorted from them (not recorded which). The chain employs TRBV12-3 or TRBV12-4 and TRBJ1-5, with TRBD1 identical over 8 bases. The CDR3 spells CASRMTGEKNQPQHF. The CDR3 DNA reads TGTGCCAGCAGAATGACAGGGGAAAAGAATCAGCCCCAGCATTTT.